The 31 T cell receptor beta chains reported below all come from one sample, sequenced in a study of T cell responses to AZD1222 COVID-19 vaccine. Libraries were prepared by immunoSEQ multiplex PCR; TCRdb keeps only in-frame clonotypes and omits some of them. The sample lists 130,000 or so clones, 85% to 90% occurring once. The source material was peripheral blood, sampled on day 0 of AZD1222 vaccination. The source is an adult in good health.

This chain connects TRBV5-1 to TRBJ2-1; TRBD2 matches at 10 bases. This CDR3 spans 16 amino acids. The germline gives CDR1 SGHRS, CDR2 YFSETQ. Losses at the gene ends were 0 bases for V and 12 bases for J; bases not matched to a gene: 12. The DNA of the CDR3 is TGCGCCAGCAGCTTGGAGGGGTCGGTACTAGCGGGGCCGCAGTTCTTC. Its translation is CASSLEGSVLAGPQFF.

V usage is TRBV27 and J usage is TRBJ2-1; either TRBD1 or TRBD2 may fit D (5 bases each). This CDR3 is 13 amino acids long. The V gene's germline CDR1 is MNHEY and CDR2 SMNVEV (reference sequence). The V end was cut by 2 bases, the J end by 9 bases, with 11 bases between. The CDR3 loop is CASSLEGPIEQFF. Here the CDR3 DNA reads TGTGCCAGCAGTTTAGAGGGGCCGATTGAGCAGTTCTTC.

This chain joins TRBV19 and TRBJ1-1; D is unresolved. V gave up 3 bases and J gave up 1 base, with 9 bases separating them. The CDR3 contains 14 residues. Germline CDR1 LNHDA, CDR2 SQIVND (reference sequence). As DNA, the CDR3 is TGTGCCAGTAGTATCCAAATAACGAACACTGAAGCTTTCTTT. Encoded protein: CASSIQITNTEAFF.

The V and J genes are TRBV6-6 and TRBJ2-7; D is unclear. This CDR3 contains 12 residues. Between the trimmed V and J ends, which lost 8 bases and 5 bases, there was a span of 13 bases. Looked up from germline, CDR1 is MNHNY and CDR2 is SVGAGI (reference sequence). The CDR3 spells CASGLGLNEQYF. The CDR3 DNA reads TGTGCCAGCGGCTTAGGATTGAACGAGCAGTACTTC.

The CDR3 DNA follows: TGTGCCAGTAGTATTGAGCCACAGGGTCTGGGCTTTGGCACTGAAGCTTTCTTT. Its translation is CASSIEPQGLGFGTEAFF. The V and J genes are TRBV19 and TRBJ1-1; maybe TRBD1 (6 bases). CDR1 LNHDA and CDR2 SQIVND come from the germline V gene (reference sequence). Trimming cost V 3 bases and J 4 bases, with 24 bases left between them. The CDR3 contains 18 residues.

The chain couples TRBV28 to TRBJ2-1; possible D gene TRBD1, 5 bases. The length of the CDR3 is 15 residues. In germline, CDR1 is MDHEN, CDR2 SYDVKM. V shed 5 bases and J shed 4 bases, with 15 bases lying between them. The DNA of the CDR3 is TGTGCCAGCAGTACCCCAGGGTGGGGTTACAATGAGCAGTTCTTC. Amino acids: CASSTPGWGYNEQFF.

The rearrangement joins TRBV11-2 to TRBJ2-1, with D perhaps assigned TRBD1 or TRBD2 (5 bases each). Germline CDR1 reads SGHAT; CDR2 reads FQNNGV. This CDR3 is built from 18 residues. V lost 0 bases, J lost 3 bases, and 18 bases lay in between. The CDR3 region is CASSLDLDPGRRYNEQFF. The CDR3 nucleotides are TGTGCCAGCAGCTTAGACCTAGACCCGGGGCGCCGCTACAATGAGCAGTTCTTC. The complete variable domain, with remaining parts taken from reference TRBV11-2 and TRBJ2-1, reads EAGVAQSPRYKIIEKRQSVAFWCNPISGHATLYWYQQILGQGPKLLIQFQNNGVVDDSQLPKDRFSAERLKGVDSTLKIQPAKLEDSAVYLCASSLDLDPGRRYNEQFFGPGTRLTVL.

This clone was counted many times. The sample contains more than one DNA sequence encoding this CDR3. The V gene is TRBV19, the J gene TRBJ1-5, with D hard to call. This CDR3 is built from 14 residues. Trimming took off 1 base at V and 5 bases at J, with 9 bases between the two ends. Germline-derived CDR1 and CDR2 are LNHDA and SQIVND (reference sequence). In nucleotides, the CDR3 is TGTGCCAGTAGTATAGGTCCCGGGCATCAGCCCCAGCATTTT. Protein product: CASSIGPGHQPQHF.

V gene TRBV7-8 combines with J gene TRBJ2-4, with D perhaps being TRBD1 or TRBD2 (5 bases each). The CDR3 has 16 residues. V lost 1 base and J lost 3, with 13 bases in between. Per germline, CDR1 SGHVS and CDR2 FQNEAQ. CDR3 region: CASSLVGGTGKNIQYF. CDR3 in DNA: TGTGCCAGCAGCTTAGTTGGTGGGACCGGCAAAAACATTCAGTACTTC.

The CDR3 loop is CASRGWGGRGTDTQYF. The CDR3, as DNA: TGTGCCAGCAGGGGCTGGGGCGGGAGAGGTACAGATACGCAGTATTTT. This chain connects TRBV27 to TRBJ2-3; the match to TRBD2 covers 7 bases. Germline loops: CDR1 MNHEY, CDR2 SMNVEV (reference sequence). The CDR3 has 16 amino acids. Trimming at V came to 6 bases and at J to 3 bases, leaving 12 bases not matched to a gene.

This chain uses TRBV7-2 with TRBJ1-6; D perhaps matches TRBD1 (6 bases). Germline-derived CDR1 and CDR2 are SGHTA and FQGNSA. V was clipped by 11 bases and J by 7 bases, with 15 bases between them. The CDR3 is 13 residues long. CDR3 sequence (DNA): TGTGCCGCAGCCCCGGACAGAAATTCACCCCTCCACTTT. It specifies CAAAPDRNSPLHF.

The chain recombines TRBV19 with TRBJ1-4, with D possibly matching TRBD1 (6 bases). Germline V CDR1 and CDR2: LNHDA, SQIVND (reference sequence). This CDR3 contains 15 residues. Trimming removed 5 bases from V and 0 bases from J, with 10 bases in between. CDR3 protein: CASSLGTPTNEKLFF. As DNA, the CDR3 is TGTGCCAGTAGTCTGGGGACACCAACTAATGAAAAACTGTTTTTT.

J is TRBJ2-1 and V is TRBV27, with TRBD2 matching over 8 bases. This CDR3 is 17 amino acids long. The V gene end was trimmed by 4 bases and the J gene end by 0 bases; junction bases not matched to a gene: 8. CDR1 and CDR2 (germline): MNHEY, SMNVEV (reference sequence). CDR3 loop: CASSSFPGLGSYNEQFF. Here the CDR3 DNA reads TGTGCCAGCAGTTCGTTCCCGGGACTAGGCTCCTACAATGAGCAGTTCTTC.

The chain links TRBV5-1 to TRBJ2-1; D gene unclear. Germline loops: CDR1 SGHRS, CDR2 YFSETQ. Between the trimmed V and J ends, which lost 5 bases and 6 bases, there was a span of 6 bases. The CDR3 sequence is 11 residues long. CDR3 DNA: TGCGCCAGCAGAGTCGTCAATGAGCAGTTCTTC. It codes for CASRVVNEQFF.

The chain is built from TRBV29-1 and TRBJ1-1; possibly TRBD1 for D (5 bases). Germline CDR1 reads SQVTM; CDR2 reads ANQGSEA. This CDR3 comprises 15 residues. V was cut by 7 bases and J by 0 bases, with 18 bases left in between. DNA for the CDR3: TGCAGCGCCCATGGGATCGGGGGGTTGAACACTGAAGCTTTCTTT. Residues: CSAHGIGGLNTEAFF.

The chain links TRBV7-9 to TRBJ2-1, with 9 bases that match TRBD1. Germline lookup yields CDR1 SEHNR and CDR2 FQNEAQ (reference sequence). J was trimmed by 8 bases and V by 6 bases; bases with no gene match: 14. CDR3 size: 16 residues. DNA for the CDR3: TGTGCCAGCAGAGGACTCCCGGGACAGGGTTTCGATGAGCAGTTCTTC. It is translated as CASRGLPGQGFDEQFF.

V usage is TRBV11-2 and J usage is TRBJ1-3; no definite D call. Germline V lookup: CDR1 SGHAT, CDR2 FQNNGV. The V end was cut by 4 bases, the J end by 4 bases, with 11 bases between. The CDR3 covers 14 residues. The CDR3 DNA follows: TGTGCCAGCAGCTCCGGGATGGGAGGAAACACCATATATTTT. This encodes CASSSGMGGNTIYF.

The chain couples TRBV4-1 to TRBJ1-2, with 10 bases that match TRBD1. The germline CDR1 and CDR2 sequences are MGHRA and YSYEKL. V shed 1 base, J shed 5 bases, and the junction held 16 bases outside the gene matches. This CDR3 is 19 amino acids long. The CDR3 DNA sequence: TGCGCCAGCAGCCAAGTGTGGGACAGGGGTATTCCCCTCTTGTATGGCTACACCTTC. Protein sequence: CASSQVWDRGIPLLYGYTF.

In nucleotides, the CDR3 is TGTGCCATATTGGGCTCGGGACAGGGGGGGTCCGACACTGAAGCTTTCTTT. Its protein is CAILGSGQGGSDTEAFF. The rearrangement joins TRBV28 to TRBJ1-1; 11 bases line up with TRBD1. CDR1 and CDR2 from the germline V gene are MDHEN and SYDVKM. Trimming took 10 bases from V and 3 from J; bases not matched to a gene: 16. The CDR3 has 17 residues.

This clone has just a few counts. The chain joins TRBV19 to TRBJ2-1; weak D call: TRBD1 (6 bases). With 6 bases removed from V and 8 bases from J, the gap between germline ends came to 11 bases. This CDR3 is 12 amino acids long. Germline lookup yields CDR1 LNHDA and CDR2 SQIVND (reference sequence). CDR3 nucleotides: TGTGCCAGTAGGGCACAGGGTTATGAGCAGTTCTTC. It translates to CASRAQGYEQFF. Variable domain in full (rest from reference TRBV19 and TRBJ2-1): DGGITQSPKYLFRKEGQNVTLSCEQNLNHDAMYWYRQDPGQGLRLIYYSQIVNDFQKGDIAEGYSVSREKKESFPLTVTSAQKNPTAFYLCASRAQGYEQFFGPGTRLTVL.

This clone was picked up one time. The chain carries TRBV12-3 or TRBV12-4 and TRBJ2-7; D is unclear. V was pared by 5 bases and J by 9 bases, with 14 bases between. The CDR3 is made up of 12 amino acids. The CDR3 here is CASSPTPSWQYF. The CDR3 bases are TGTGCCAGCAGTCCGACACCTTCGTGGCAGTACTTC.

The chain combines TRBV7-3 with TRBJ1-6; D is ambiguous. The CDR3 loop spans 15 amino acids. Germline CDR1 and CDR2: SGHTA and FQGTGA. Trimming left V 0 bases short and J 7 bases short, with 10 bases between. The CDR3 DNA follows: TGTGCCAGCAGCTTAACGGACGGGAGGAATTCACCCCTCCACTTT. Protein sequence: CASSLTDGRNSPLHF.

The rearrangement uses TRBV7-8 and TRBJ2-7; 8 nucleotides agree with TRBD1. Germline trimming cut 3 bases from V and 3 bases from J; bases unmatched to any gene: 4. The germline gives CDR1 SGHVS, CDR2 FQNEAQ. The CDR3 extends over 14 amino acids. The CDR3 DNA sequence: TGTGCCAGCAGCTTGAACGACAGGGGCTACGAGCAGTACTTC. Translation gives CASSLNDRGYEQYF. The whole variable domain, remainder taken from reference TRBV7-8 and TRBJ2-7, is GAGVSQSPRYKVAKRGQDVALRCDPISGHVSLFWYQQALGQGPEFLTYFQNEAQLDKSGLPSDRFFAERPEGSVSTLKIQRTQQEDSAVYLCASSLNDRGYEQYFGPGTRLTVT.

The rearrangement uses TRBV2 and TRBJ1-4; TRBD1 is a possible D gene (5 bases). Germline CDR1 and CDR2: SNHLY and FYNNEI. The V end lost 4 bases, the J end lost 0 bases, and 12 bases lay between the germline ends. This CDR3 contains 16 residues. As DNA, the CDR3 is TGTGCCAGCAGTGCCAGAGGACAAGCAACTAATGAAAAACTGTTTTTT. Its translation: CASSARGQATNEKLFF.

V and J are TRBV18 and TRBJ1-1; 7 positions agree with TRBD1. With 3 bases clipped from V and 1 base from J, the junction kept 5 bases outside the gene matches. The CDR3 has 15 residues. Germline CDR1 is KGHSH and CDR2 is LQKENI. CDR3 bases: TGTGCCAGCTCACCTCTCGACAGGGCGAACACTGAAGCTTTCTTT. As protein: CASSPLDRANTEAFF. The full variable domain, rest sourced from reference TRBV18 and TRBJ1-1, is NAGVMQNPRHLVRRRGQEARLRCSPMKGHSHVYWYRQLPEEGLKFMVYLQKENIIDESGMPKERFSAEFPKEGPSILRIQQVVRGDSAAYFCASSPLDRANTEAFFGQGTRLTVV.

The rearrangement links TRBV7-9 to TRBJ1-6; 9 bases are shared with TRBD1. Looked up from germline, CDR1 is SEHNR and CDR2 is FQNEAQ (reference sequence). The CDR3 spans 14 residues. V lost 2 bases and J lost 9; bases outside the gene matches: 2. The CDR3 sequence is CASSLTGGVSPLHF. DNA for the CDR3: TGTGCCAGCAGCTTAACAGGGGGCGTTTCACCCCTCCACTTT.

The chain links TRBV5-1 to TRBJ1-1; 9 bases match TRBD1. V gave up 0 bases and J gave up 7 bases; unmatched junction bases: 4. The germline V gene has CDR1 SGHRS and CDR2 YFSETQ. This CDR3 is built from 14 residues. CDR3 DNA sequence: TGCGCCAGCAGCTTGGCCACGGACAGGGGTGAAGCTTTCTTT. Translation: CASSLATDRGEAFF.

This chain links TRBV7-2 with TRBJ2-7; TRBD2 agrees at 7 bases. The CDR3 has 15 residues. The V segment lost 3 bases and the J segment 1 base; nucleotides outside the gene matches: 6. Germline assignment: CDR1 SGHTA and CDR2 FQGNSA. CDR3: CASSFQPGGSYEQYF. In DNA form, the CDR3 reads TGTGCCAGCAGCTTCCAACCGGGGGGATCCTACGAGCAGTACTTC.

In this sample, this clone turned up a few times. The V gene is TRBV28, the J gene TRBJ2-7; 7 nucleotides line up with TRBD2. The CDR3 sequence is 17 residues long. The trim removed 8 bases at V and 9 bases at J, leaving 25 bases unmatched. In germline, CDR1 is MDHEN, CDR2 SYDVKM. The CDR3 reads CASYNGPRSSSREGQYF. DNA for the CDR3: TGTGCCAGCTACAACGGCCCTCGCTCGAGCTCCAGGGAGGGGCAGTACTTC. Variable domain in full (rest from reference TRBV28 and TRBJ2-7): DVKVTQSSRYLVKRTGEKVFLECVQDMDHENMFWYRQDPGLGLRLIYFSYDVKMKEKGDIPEGYSVSREKKERFSLILESASTNQTSMYLCASYNGPRSSSREGQYFGPGTRLTVT.

V and J are TRBV29-1 and TRBJ2-1; 9 bases align to TRBD2. CDR1 SQVTM and CDR2 ANQGSEA come from the germline V gene. Trimming took 6 bases from V and 0 from J; bases not matched to a gene: 6. The CDR3 totals 15 residues. CDR3 residues: CSVETSGFSYNEQFF. CDR3 sequence (DNA): TGCAGCGTCGAGACTAGCGGTTTCTCCTACAATGAGCAGTTCTTC.

The V call is TRBV6-1, the J call TRBJ1-4; D ambiguous. The CDR3 has 16 residues. Trimming removed 2 bases at V and 10 bases at J, with 20 bases between. Germline V gives CDR1 MNHNS, CDR2 SASEGT. CDR3 residues: CASSESSGGVFGKLFF. CDR3 nucleotide sequence: TGTGCCAGCAGTGAATCATCGGGCGGAGTATTTGGAAAACTGTTTTTT.